The 22 T cell receptor beta chains below all came from one sample that was sequenced in a study of T cells after yellow fever vaccination. A single record per CDR3 protein comes from TCRdb applying MiXCR to the 5' RACE reads. This table holds around 65,000 distinct CDR3 sequences, 5% to 6.5% found once. Sequenced material: CD4+ T cells sorted from PBMCs, taken approximately 16 days after the first yellow fever vaccination. The origin of the receptors is a man younger than 30 who received the YFV17D yellow fever vaccine.

The chain employs TRBV24-1 and TRBJ2-2, with D possibly matching TRBD2 (6 bases). The CDR3 has 14 amino acids. V was pared by 5 bases and J by 4 bases, with 10 bases between. Germline CDR1 KGHDR, CDR2 SFDVKD. In DNA, the CDR3 is TGTGCCACCAGTGTCGGGACTCGCACCGGGGAGCTGTTTTTT. As protein: CATSVGTRTGELFF.

This clonotype was found many times. The rearrangement joins TRBV18 to TRBJ1-1; D is possibly TRBD1 (6 bases). Germline V gives CDR1 KGHSH, CDR2 LQKENI. V lost 2 bases and J lost 3, with 16 bases in between. This CDR3 has 16 amino acids. This CDR3 reads CASSPLSPGVYTEAFF. CDR3 nucleotides: TGTGCCAGCTCACCATTATCCCCAGGGGTTTACACTGAAGCTTTCTTT.

The table lists this clonotype with many counts. This rearrangement joins TRBV20-1 to TRBJ2-7; possible D gene TRBD2, 5 bases. Trimming took 8 bases from V and 3 from J, leaving 11 bases between them. Germline V gene lookup returns CDR1 DFQATT and CDR2 SNEGSKA (reference sequence). This CDR3 comprises 11 residues. In DNA form, the CDR3 reads TGCAGTTTTAATCGGGGCTACGAGCAGTACTTC. Amino acid sequence: CSFNRGYEQYF.

This clonotype has a single count. This may stem from a read error, because a much larger clone lies one nucleotide away. The chain couples TRBV5-1 to TRBJ1-1; D uncertain. The V gene lost 2 bases and the J gene lost 8 bases, with 16 bases spanning the gap. CDR1 and CDR2 (germline): SGHRS, YFSETQ. This CDR3 region has 14 residues. The CDR3 DNA follows: TGCGCCAGCAGCTTTGAGCAGGCTGGCGCCGAAGCTTTCTTT. Translating it yields CASSFEQAGAEAFF.

Many counts were recorded for this clonotype. The chain recombines TRBV5-6 with TRBJ1-2, with D possibly TRBD1 on 5 matching bases. Trimming took off 4 bases at V and 4 bases at J, with 14 bases between the two ends. The germline gives CDR1 SGHDT, CDR2 YYEEEE. The CDR3 runs to 14 residues. The CDR3 sequence: CASSTGLSAYGYTF. The CDR3 DNA sequence: TGTGCCAGCAGCACAGGACTAAGCGCCTATGGCTACACCTTC. Supplemented by reference TRBV5-6 and TRBJ1-2, the full variable domain reads DAGVTQSPTHLIKTRGQQVTLRCSPKSGHDTVSWYQQALGQGPQFIFQYYEEEERQRGNFPDRFSGHQFPNYSSELNVNALLLGDSALYLCASSTGLSAYGYTFGSGTRLTVV.

In its sample, this clonotype was seen many times. The chain employs TRBV4-2 and TRBJ2-5; 7 nucleotides line up with TRBD2. CDR1 LGHNA and CDR2 YNFKEQ come from the germline V gene. The CDR3 sequence is 15 residues long. V dropped 5 bases and J dropped 1; count of bases not matched to a gene: 7. DNA of the CDR3: TGTGCCAGCAGCACCGGGACTACTCCCCAAGAGACCCAGTACTTC. As protein: CASSTGTTPQETQYF.

This clonotype was detected ten times or more. This sequence joins TRBV6-6 and TRBJ2-3, with 8 bases identical to TRBD2. V was pared by 10 bases and J by 4 bases, with 7 bases of the junction left unmatched. This CDR3 has 13 residues. From germline, CDR1 is MNHNY and CDR2 SVGAGI (reference sequence). Written as DNA, the CDR3 is TGTGCCACCAAGGACGGGGGGGCAGATACGCAGTATTTT. Amino acid sequence: CATKDGGADTQYF.

This clonotype was picked up many times. This chain links TRBV25-1 with TRBJ1-2; the D is unclear. Germline V gene data show CDR1 as MGHDK and CDR2 as SYGVNS. This CDR3 comprises 11 residues. V was trimmed by 4 bases and J by 3 bases, leaving 3 bases between them. The CDR3 loop reads CASSAHYGYTF. CDR3 nucleotide sequence: TGTGCCAGCAGTGCCCACTATGGCTACACCTTC.

Ten or more counts support this clonotype. The J gene is TRBJ2-2, the V gene TRBV11-2, with 7 bases matching TRBD1. With 5 bases clipped from V and 6 bases from J, the junction kept 9 bases outside the gene matches. Germline CDR1 SGHAT, CDR2 FQNNGV. The CDR3 loop spans 15 amino acids. The CDR3 nucleotides are TGTGCCAGCAGCCCTACAGGGGTAGCCGCCGGGGAGCTGTTTTTT. The encoded protein is CASSPTGVAAGELFF.

This clonotype was seen ten or more times. The chain carries TRBV6-6 and TRBJ2-7, with D unclear. CDR3 size: 12 residues. The V and J ends lost 2 bases and 4 bases respectively, with 6 bases between them. Germline CDR1 and CDR2: MNHNY and SVGAGI (reference sequence). The DNA of the CDR3 is TGTGCCAGCAGTTACACCAGATACGAGCAGTACGTC. This encodes CASSYTRYEQYV.

This clonotype was picked up many times. CDR3 bases: TGTGCCAGCAGTTTGGGGGACAGCAATCAGCCCCAGCATTTT. This encodes CASSLGDSNQPQHF. The chain is built from TRBV12-3 or TRBV12-4 and TRBJ1-5; weak D call: TRBD1 (5 bases). The CDR3 has 14 residues. With 3 bases removed from V and 1 base from J, the gap between germline ends came to 7 bases.

This clonotype is a singleton in its sample. This clone may be a read error of a much larger clone one base away. The chain employs TRBV7-2 and TRBJ2-2, with a tentative D call TRBD2 (5 bases). The CDR3 runs to 14 residues. Germline CDR1 SGHTA, CDR2 FQGNSA. CDR3 protein: CASSRPGSTGELLF. As DNA, the CDR3 is TGTGCCAGCAGCCGCCCTGGATCCACCGGGGAGCTGCTTTTT.

This clonotype was counted ten times or more. V is TRBV6-2 or TRBV6-3 and J is TRBJ2-5; no definite D call. Trimming took 5 bases from V and 5 from J, leaving 9 bases between them. The CDR3 covers 12 residues. The germline V gene has CDR1 MNHEY and CDR2 SVGEGT. Here the CDR3 DNA reads TGTGCCAGCAGTCCAGGCCTGGAGACCCAGTACTTC. Translation: CASSPGLETQYF.

This clonotype was seen repeatedly, ten times or more. CDR3 sequence: CSARPSGPHYEQYF. As DNA, the CDR3 is TGCAGTGCTCGCCCCTCGGGACCCCACTACGAGCAGTACTTC. The rearrangement links TRBV20-1 to TRBJ2-7; perhaps D is TRBD1 or TRBD2 (5 bases each). V dropped 5 bases and J dropped 3 bases, with 17 bases sitting between them. The germline V gene has CDR1 DFQATT and CDR2 SNEGSKA (reference sequence). The CDR3 length is 14 residues.

The sample holds many counts of this clonotype. The chain couples TRBV7-9 to TRBJ2-5; D remains unclear. V was trimmed by 5 bases and J by 0 bases, leaving 10 bases between them. The length of the CDR3 is 14 residues. Looked up from germline, CDR1 is SEHNR and CDR2 is FQNEAQ (reference sequence). The CDR3 DNA is TGTGCCAGCAGCCCGGGCCTGTACCAAGAGACCCAGTACTTC. This gives the protein CASSPGLYQETQYF.

This clonotype was picked up many times. The CDR3 loop is CASSFSGPWDEKLFF. In DNA, the CDR3 is TGTGCCAGCAGTTTCTCGGGGCCGTGGGATGAAAAACTGTTTTTT. The chain has TRBV12-3 or TRBV12-4 and TRBJ1-4, with a weak D call TRBD1 (5 bases). This CDR3 contains 15 residues. V was clipped by 3 bases and J by 6 bases, with 14 bases between them.

This clonotype showed up many times. The rearrangement links TRBV29-1 to TRBJ2-5; D may correspond to TRBD1 or TRBD2 (6 bases each). The V gene lost 4 bases and the J gene lost 3 bases, with 15 bases spanning the gap. Per the germline V gene, CDR1 is SQVTM and CDR2 is ANQGSEA. The CDR3 loop spans 14 amino acids. CDR3 bases: TGCAGCGTTGTCGTCTCGAGGGGGGAAGAGACCCAGTACTTC. This encodes CSVVVSRGEETQYF.

This clonotype was counted many times. The chain carries TRBV5-1 and TRBJ2-5; 8 bases line up with TRBD1. The ends lost 0 bases at V and 9 bases at J; junction bases unmatched: 7. This CDR3 spans 14 amino acids. Germline assignment: CDR1 SGHRS and CDR2 YFSETQ. CDR3 in amino acids: CASSLVGTGGPQYF. The CDR3 nucleotides read TGCGCCAGCAGCTTGGTCGGCACAGGGGGGCCCCAGTACTTC.

This clonotype was detected many times. The CDR3 region has the DNA TGCGCCAGCAGCCGCTCTGGTGGACAGCACCATCCTAACTATGGCTACACCTTC. Its protein product is CASSRSGGQHHPNYGYTF. The rearrangement joins TRBV5-1 to TRBJ1-2; maybe TRBD1 (6 bases). The germline gives CDR1 SGHRS, CDR2 YFSETQ. This CDR3 is built from 18 residues. Trimming stripped 4 bases from V and 0 bases from J, with 22 bases between. Full variable domain (missing parts from reference TRBV5-1 and TRBJ1-2): KAGVTQTPRYLIKTRGQQVTLSCSPISGHRSVSWYQQTPGQGLQFLFEYFSETQRNKGNFPGRFSGRQFSNSRSEMNVSTLELGDSALYLCASSRSGGQHHPNYGYTFGSGTRLTVV.

This clonotype was detected many times. The chain couples TRBV7-3 to TRBJ2-2; D gene uncertain. The CDR3 runs to 15 residues. Trimming removed 2 bases at V and 3 bases at J, with 10 bases between. From germline, CDR1 is SGHTA and CDR2 FQGTGA. The CDR3 sequence is CASSLQGPDTGELFF. In nucleotides, the CDR3 is TGTGCCAGCAGCTTACAAGGGCCGGACACCGGGGAGCTGTTTTTT.

This clonotype was observed at least ten times. J is TRBJ2-3 and V is TRBV7-2; 8 bases line up with TRBD1. This CDR3 region has 15 residues. Trimming cost V 5 bases and J 1 base; bases outside gene matches: 5. CDR1 is SGHTA and CDR2 is FQGNSA in the germline V gene. This CDR3 reads CASSLGQGGTDTQYF. The CDR3 region has the DNA TGTGCCAGCAGCCTCGGACAGGGAGGCACAGATACGCAGTATTTT.

There are many counts of this clonotype. The gene calls are TRBV3-1 and TRBJ2-3, with 7 bases lining up with TRBD2. The CDR3 is made up of 15 amino acids. The V gene end was trimmed by 3 bases and the J gene end by 4 bases; junction bases not matched to a gene: 7. Germline CDR1 LGHDT, CDR2 YNNKEL (reference sequence). CDR3 sequence reads: CASSQGGVDSDTQYF. The CDR3 DNA reads as TGTGCCAGCAGCCAGGGGGGGGTGGACTCAGATACGCAGTATTTT.